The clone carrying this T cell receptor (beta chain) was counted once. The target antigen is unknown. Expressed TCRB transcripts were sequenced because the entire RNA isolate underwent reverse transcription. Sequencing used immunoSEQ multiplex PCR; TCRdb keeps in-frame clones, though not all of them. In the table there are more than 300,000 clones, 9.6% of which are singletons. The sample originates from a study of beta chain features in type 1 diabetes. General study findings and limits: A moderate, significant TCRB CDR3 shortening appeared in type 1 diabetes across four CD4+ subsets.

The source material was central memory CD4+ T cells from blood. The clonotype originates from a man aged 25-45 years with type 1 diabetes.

For the CDR3, the DNA is TGTGCCAGCAGCTTGGCGGCGGGAGCGTACAATGAGCAGTTCTTC. Protein: CASSLAAGAYNEQFF. This chain joins TRBV5-4 and TRBJ2-7; TRBD2 agrees at 7 bases. The J call is doubtful: the DNA matches TRBJ2-1 better. Per the germline V gene, CDR1 is SGHNT and CDR2 is YYREEE (reference sequence). This CDR3 contains 15 residues.